The 21 T cell receptor beta chains below come from one sample, sequenced in a study of blood T cell repertoires in COVID-19. Clones were sequenced by immunoSEQ multiplex PCR, and TCRdb holds only the in-frame ones, with some missing. The table lists 200,000 to 300,000 clones, roughly 80% of them singletons. Sequences were obtained from peripheral blood. The source is an older woman with active or convalescent COVID-19.

The count of this clone is one. The chain carries TRBV19 and TRBJ1-2; tentatively, D is TRBD1 (6 bases). V was cut by 5 bases and J by 1 base, with 11 bases left in between. Germline V CDR1 and CDR2: LNHDA, SQIVND (reference sequence). The CDR3 extends over 14 amino acids. The CDR3 loop is CASSPRGHNYGYTF. DNA of the CDR3: TGTGCCAGTAGTCCCCGGGGACATAACTATGGCTACACCTTC. The full variable domain, its missing parts supplied by reference TRBV19 and TRBJ1-2, is DGGITQSPKYLFRKEGQNVTLSCEQNLNHDAMYWYRQDPGQGLRLIYYSQIVNDFQKGDIAEGYSVSREKKESFPLTVTSAQKNPTAFYLCASSPRGHNYGYTFGSGTRLTVV.

V usage is TRBV9 and J usage is TRBJ2-1, with 14 bases that match TRBD2. The germline V gene has CDR1 SGDLS and CDR2 YYNGEE. The CDR3 contains 19 residues. Losses at the gene ends were 0 bases for V and 7 bases for J; bases not matched to a gene: 12. The CDR3 DNA follows: TGTGCCAGCAGCGTAGAGCCCCTGGGACTAGCGGGGGCGCGGAATGAGCAGTTCTTC. Its translation is CASSVEPLGLAGARNEQFF. Looking up the rest from reference TRBV9 and TRBJ2-1 gives the full variable domain: DSGVTQTPKHLITATGQRVTLRCSPRSGDLSVYWYQQSLDQGLQFLIQYYNGEERAKGNILERFSAQQFPDLHSELNLSSLELGDSALYFCASSVEPLGLAGARNEQFFGPGTRLTVL.

The chain joins TRBV11-2 to TRBJ2-1; 9 bases are a match to TRBD2. The ends lost 3 bases at V and 8 bases at J; junction bases unmatched: 8. CDR3 length equals 15 residues. Per the germline V gene, CDR1 is SGHAT and CDR2 is FQNNGV. The CDR3 nucleotides are TGTGCCAGCAGCTTGACTAGCGGAATGTTAGATGAGCAGTTCTTC. Its translation: CASSLTSGMLDEQFF.

V gene TRBV3-1 (or the pseudogene TRBV3-2) combines with J gene TRBJ2-1; TRBD2 might be the D (5 bases). The V end was cut by 0 bases, the J end by 7 bases, with 13 bases between. Germline loops: CDR1 LGHDT, CDR2 YNNKEL (reference sequence). There are 15 residues in the CDR3. In nucleotides, the CDR3 is TGTGCCAGCAGCCAAGATTGGTCTAGCAGAAATGAGCAGTTCTTC. It is translated as CASSQDWSSRNEQFF.

This clone occurred a few times. The CDR3, as DNA: TGTGCCAGCAGCCAAGAGAACCGACACAGGGCTTTCTTT. This codes for CASSQENRHRAFF. The chain has TRBV14 and TRBJ1-1, with D perhaps matching TRBD1 (5 bases). The CDR3 covers 13 residues. Trimming shortened V by 0 bases and J by 11 bases, and 13 bases separated the two germline ends. Per the germline V gene, CDR1 is SGHDN and CDR2 is FVKESK. Variable domain in full (rest from reference TRBV14 and TRBJ1-1): EAGVTQFPSHSVIEKGQTVTLRCDPISGHDNLYWYRRVMGKEIKFLLHFVKESKQDESGMPNNRFLAERTGGTYSTLKVQPAELEDSGVYFCASSQENRHRAFFGQGTRLTVV.

As DNA, the CDR3 is TGTGCCAGCTCACCAGCGGAGAGCTCCTATAATTCACCCCTCCACTTT. The encoded protein is CASSPAESSYNSPLHF. The J gene is TRBJ1-6, the V gene TRBV18; D is undetermined. The CDR3 covers 16 residues. Germline CDR1 and CDR2: KGHSH and LQKENI. The V end was cut by 2 bases, the J end by 0 bases, with 8 bases between.

This chain uses TRBV4-1 with TRBJ1-6; no clear D gene. V lost 3 bases and J 7 bases, leaving 10 bases between the germline ends. Germline V gene sequence: CDR1 MGHRA, CDR2 YSYEKL. The CDR3 sequence is 14 residues long. CDR3 coding DNA: TGCGCCAGCAGCCAGGGCAGCCCAAATTCACCCCTCCACTTT. Translated, it gives CASSQGSPNSPLHF.

J is TRBJ2-5 and V is TRBV3-1 (or the pseudogene TRBV3-2); 9 positions agree with TRBD1. Trimming removed 4 bases from V and 3 bases from J; junction bases left unmatched: 0. Germline V CDR1 and CDR2: LGHDT, YNNKEL (reference sequence). The CDR3 consists of 13 residues. CDR3 region: CASSRDREETQYF. The CDR3 DNA reads as TGTGCCAGCAGCCGGGACAGGGAAGAGACCCAGTACTTC.

The rearrangement links TRBV5-1 to TRBJ2-3; D is ambiguous. There are 15 residues in the CDR3. The V gene lost 1 base and the J gene lost 0 bases, with 9 bases spanning the gap. Per the germline V gene, CDR1 is SGHRS and CDR2 is YFSETQ. In DNA, the CDR3 is TGCGCCAGCAGCTTGTTGGTCGGTAGCACAGATACGCAGTATTTT. This sequence encodes CASSLLVGSTDTQYF.

V is TRBV30 and J is TRBJ1-2, with D perhaps matching TRBD1 (5 bases). Trimming cost V 3 bases and J 2 bases, with 10 bases left between them. The CDR3 consists of 13 residues. CDR1 is GTSNPN and CDR2 is SVGIG in the germline V gene (reference sequence). This CDR3 reads CAWRAGGNYGYTF. The CDR3 DNA reads as TGTGCCTGGAGAGCTGGGGGGAACTATGGCTACACCTTC.

This chain connects TRBV5-1 to TRBJ1-4, with no clear D. CDR1 is SGHRS, CDR2 YFSETQ, per germline. This CDR3 is 15 amino acids long. Trimming took 4 bases from V and 7 from J, leaving 17 bases between them. CDR3 bases: TGCGCCAGCAGCCTACTCTCACCAGAGGGTGAAAAACTGTTTTTT. This sequence encodes CASSLLSPEGEKLFF.

The table lists this clone with a few counts. The chain carries TRBV6-6 and TRBJ1-1, with D possibly matching TRBD1 (6 bases). V lost 0 bases and J 7 bases, leaving 9 bases between the germline ends. CDR1 is MNHNY and CDR2 is SVGAGI in the germline V gene (reference sequence). The CDR3 length is 13 residues. For the CDR3, the DNA is TGTGCCAGCAGTTACTCGAGGGGGAGTGAAGCTTTCTTT. Protein: CASSYSRGSEAFF.

The chain has TRBV5-8 and TRBJ2-3; TRBD2 agrees at 8 bases. Per the germline V gene, CDR1 is SGHTS and CDR2 is YDEGEE. The CDR3 spans 17 residues. V was pared by 4 bases and J by 2 bases, with 12 bases of the junction left unmatched. CDR3 nucleotide sequence: TGTGCCAGCAGCATCTACCGGGGGGGCTATGACACAGATACGCAGTATTTT. Amino acids: CASSIYRGGYDTDTQYF.

This chain connects TRBV6-2 or TRBV6-3 to TRBJ2-7, with 7 bases matching TRBD1. Germline CDR1 MNHEY, CDR2 SVGEGT. This CDR3 contains 12 residues. V shed 4 bases and J 5 bases; nucleotides not matched to a gene: 2. CDR3: CASSSDRDEQYF. In nucleotides, the CDR3 is TGTGCCAGCAGTTCCGACAGGGACGAGCAGTACTTC.

The chain carries TRBV19 and TRBJ1-1; a weak D match, TRBD1 (5 bases). Trimming shortened V by 3 bases and J by 6 bases, and 17 bases separated the two germline ends. The germline V gene encodes CDR1 LNHDA and CDR2 SQIVND (reference sequence). This CDR3 contains 15 residues. Written as DNA, the CDR3 is TGTGCCAGTAGTATTTCGTACGGGGGGGGTTCTGAAGCTTTCTTT. Translating gives CASSISYGGGSEAFF.

The chain uses TRBV7-9 and TRBJ1-4; no firm D call. Trimming stripped 5 bases from V and 0 bases from J, with 10 bases between. CDR1 is SEHNR, CDR2 FQNEAQ, per germline (reference sequence). The CDR3 runs 15 residues. CDR3 nucleotide sequence: TGTGCCAGCAGCCTATTACGAACAACTAATGAAAAACTGTTTTTT. It is translated as CASSLLRTTNEKLFF.

To note about this clone: This sample also contains other DNA sequences that code for the same CDR3. J is TRBJ2-7 and V is TRBV30; D perhaps matches TRBD1 (6 bases). This CDR3 region has 12 residues. Between the trimmed V and J ends, which lost 3 bases and 4 bases, there was a span of 10 bases. Germline CDR1 reads GTSNPN; CDR2 reads SVGIG (reference sequence). This CDR3 is CAWSRQGYEQYF. CDR3 nucleotides: TGTGCCTGGAGCCGCCAGGGGTACGAGCAGTACTTC.

As to this clone: The same CDR3 also results from other DNA sequences found in this sample. The chain combines TRBV6-5 with TRBJ2-1; possible D gene TRBD2, 6 bases. Germline V lookup: CDR1 MNHEY, CDR2 SVGAGI. CDR3 length: 15 amino acids. V gave up 3 bases and J gave up 0 bases, with 9 bases separating them. The CDR3 loop is CASSYGGSSYNEQFF. In nucleotides, the CDR3 is TGTGCCAGCAGTTATGGGGGGTCCTCCTACAATGAGCAGTTCTTC.

The chain joins TRBV5-1 to TRBJ2-1, with D unclear. V lost 1 base and J lost 3, with 5 bases in between. This CDR3 contains 13 residues. Germline loops: CDR1 SGHRS, CDR2 YFSETQ. CDR3 coding DNA: TGCGCCAGCAGCTTGCCCGTCTACAATGAGCAGTTCTTC. Its translation: CASSLPVYNEQFF.

The chain combines TRBV19 with TRBJ1-6; D is unresolved. Trimming took 3 bases from V and 10 from J, leaving 13 bases between them. This CDR3 has 14 amino acids. Per germline, CDR1 LNHDA and CDR2 SQIVND (reference sequence). The CDR3 DNA follows: TGTGCCAGTAGTATTAGAGAGGTTGGATCACCCCTCCACTTT. It specifies CASSIREVGSPLHF. The full variable domain, with the rest looked up from reference TRBV19 and TRBJ1-6, is DGGITQSPKYLFRKEGQNVTLSCEQNLNHDAMYWYRQDPGQGLRLIYYSQIVNDFQKGDIAEGYSVSREKKESFPLTVTSAQKNPTAFYLCASSIREVGSPLHFGNGTRLTVT.

J is TRBJ1-2 and V is TRBV6-5; D may be TRBD1 (6 bases). V lost 10 bases and J lost 8, with 8 bases in between. Germline V gives CDR1 MNHEY, CDR2 SVGAGI. This CDR3 contains 9 residues. CDR3 sequence: CATGDGYTF. As DNA, the CDR3 is TGTGCCACAGGGGACGGCTACACCTTC.